This entry lists 20 T cell receptor beta chains sequenced from one sample in a study of T cell changes during pregnancy in multiple sclerosis. Data came from immunoSEQ multiplex PCR; TCRdb stores just in-frame clones and leaves some out. The sample includes fewer than 55,000 clones, approximately 90% seen only once; the top ten take about 5.5%. The sample consisted of CD8+ T cells from peripheral blood mononuclear cells, taken after pregnancy. These receptors originate from a female donor in good health, enrolled as a control in a pregnancy study.

This chain joins TRBV2 and TRBJ1-1, with D hard to call. The CDR3 loop spans 14 amino acids. V was clipped by 0 bases and J by 4 bases, with 9 bases between them. Germline V gives CDR1 SNHLY, CDR2 FYNNEI. CDR3: CASSEASLPTEAFF. The DNA of the CDR3 is TGTGCCAGCAGTGAAGCAAGTCTACCCACTGAAGCTTTCTTT.

The chain employs TRBV19 and TRBJ1-1; 7 bases align to TRBD1. With 5 bases clipped from V and 3 bases from J, the junction kept 6 bases outside the gene matches. The CDR3 extends over 14 amino acids. The V gene's germline CDR1 is LNHDA and CDR2 SQIVND (reference sequence). The CDR3 bases are TGTGCCAGTAGTCCGTCAAGGGGGCACACTGAAGCTTTCTTT. Residues: CASSPSRGHTEAFF.

This chain uses TRBV9 with TRBJ2-3; TRBD1 is a possible D gene (5 bases). The germline CDR1 and CDR2 sequences are SGDLS and YYNGEE. The CDR3 length is 15 residues. Trimming took off 2 bases at V and 3 bases at J, with 13 bases between the two ends. CDR3 sequence (DNA): TGTGCCAGCAGCGTCGCTTTGGGGCGGACAGATACGCAGTATTTT. It encodes CASSVALGRTDTQYF.

The rearrangement uses TRBV11-2 and TRBJ2-2; no clear D. Per germline, CDR1 SGHAT and CDR2 FQNNGV. The CDR3 is made up of 12 amino acids. V lost 1 base, J lost 7 bases, and 4 bases lay in between. The CDR3 DNA reads TGTGCCAGCAGCTTAGTTCTCGGGGAGCTGTTTTTT. Residues: CASSLVLGELFF.

The chain joins TRBV6-5 to TRBJ1-2; 8 bases fit TRBD1. This CDR3 contains 12 residues. V was clipped by 8 bases and J by 7 bases; unmatched bases: 6. Germline CDR1 MNHEY, CDR2 SVGAGI. This CDR3 reads CASAADRAGYTF. The CDR3 DNA reads TGTGCCAGCGCTGCGGACAGGGCTGGCTACACCTTC.

The V call is TRBV27, the J call TRBJ2-1, with TRBD2 identical over 11 bases. CDR1 and CDR2 from the germline V gene are MNHEY and SMNVEV (reference sequence). After removal of 9 bases from V and 5 bases from J, the junction contained 0 bases not matched to a gene. CDR3 length equals 12 residues. CDR3 sequence: CASSGGDNEQFF. The CDR3 DNA is TGTGCCAGTAGCGGGGGGGACAATGAGCAGTTCTTC.

The chain recombines TRBV27 with TRBJ2-1; no definite D call. V was shortened by 3 bases and J by 7 bases, with 4 bases between the two germline ends. Germline V gene sequence: CDR1 MNHEY, CDR2 SMNVEV (reference sequence). This CDR3 is built from 11 residues. The CDR3 loop reads CASSFSNEQFF. The CDR3 DNA is TGTGCCAGCAGTTTCAGTAATGAGCAGTTCTTC.

This chain uses TRBV5-5 with TRBJ2-5; perhaps TRBD1 as D (5 bases). Germline CDR1 and CDR2: SGHKS and YYEKEE (reference sequence). The CDR3 is 13 amino acids. V shed 4 bases and J shed 5 bases, with 12 bases lying between them. This CDR3 reads CASSQQDEETQYF. The CDR3 DNA sequence: TGTGCCAGCAGCCAACAGGATGAGGAGACCCAGTACTTC.

V gene TRBV27 combines with J gene TRBJ2-3; 10 bases are a match to TRBD2. This CDR3 comprises 16 residues. Germline lookup yields CDR1 MNHEY and CDR2 SMNVEV (reference sequence). V shed 7 bases, J shed 2 bases, and the junction held 9 bases outside the gene matches. CDR3 residues: CASNPFSGGTTDTQYF. CDR3 bases: TGTGCCAGCAATCCATTTAGCGGGGGGACCACAGATACGCAGTATTTT.

The chain employs TRBV28 and TRBJ2-1; the match to TRBD1 covers 10 bases. This CDR3 contains 17 residues. Germline CDR1 and CDR2: MDHEN and SYDVKM. V was pared by 10 bases and J by 5 bases, with 17 bases of the junction left unmatched. The CDR3 region is CAIPKAAGDRGHNEQFF. The CDR3 DNA reads as TGTGCCATCCCGAAGGCCGCCGGGGACAGGGGCCACAATGAGCAGTTCTTC.

Worth noting for this clone: At one of its ends the junction is not consistent with the germline gene, which may arise from a read error. The V gene is TRBV4-1, the J gene TRBJ2-3; maybe TRBD2 (5 bases). This CDR3 is built from 13 residues. CDR1 and CDR2 from the germline V gene are MGHRA and YSYEKL. Written as DNA, the CDR3 is TGCGCCAGCAGCCAAGCTACGACTATGGGCACGAATTTT. Translating it yields CASSQATTMGTNF.

The CDR3 DNA reads TGCGCCAGCAGCCCTCGACTAGCAGGGAATGAGCAGTTCTTC. Its translation: CASSPRLAGNEQFF. V and J are TRBV4-3 and TRBJ2-1; 7 bases line up with TRBD2. The CDR3 spans 14 residues. V trimming: 4 bases; J trimming: 7 bases; junction bases outside the gene matches: 7. Germline CDR1 LGHNA, CDR2 YSLEER.

This chain joins TRBV4-3 and TRBJ1-6, with 10 positions matching TRBD1. This CDR3 has 15 residues. Germline V CDR1 and CDR2: LGHNA, YSLEER. V lost 1 base to trimming and J lost 7 bases; unmatched junction nucleotides: 1. The CDR3 reads CASSQADRGNSPLHF. In DNA form, the CDR3 reads TGCGCCAGCAGCCAAGCGGACAGGGGGAATTCACCCCTCCACTTT.

J is TRBJ1-4 and V is TRBV4-3; TRBD1 matches at 7 bases. Per germline, CDR1 LGHNA and CDR2 YSLEER. V was clipped by 3 bases and J by 7 bases; unmatched bases: 5. The CDR3 covers 14 residues. The CDR3 reads CASSQDRLSEKLFF. The CDR3 DNA sequence: TGCGCCAGCAGCCAGGACAGGTTGAGTGAAAAACTGTTTTTT.

The chain couples TRBV2 to TRBJ1-4; no clear D gene. This CDR3 has 14 residues. From germline, CDR1 is SNHLY and CDR2 FYNNEI. V lost 5 bases, J lost 5 bases, and 12 bases lay in between. The CDR3 spells CASSTSGSNEKLFF. The CDR3 DNA is TGTGCCAGCAGTACGAGCGGATCCAATGAAAAACTGTTTTTT.

The V and J genes are TRBV5-6 and TRBJ1-2, with no clear D. The CDR3 runs 12 residues. Trimming shortened V by 4 bases and J by 8 bases, and 12 bases separated the two germline ends. CDR1 and CDR2 (germline): SGHDT, YYEEEE. CDR3 DNA: TGTGCCAGCAGCGTTAGTTTCTCGGGCTACACCTTC. Residues: CASSVSFSGYTF.

The gene calls are TRBV6-5 and TRBJ2-7; D is unresolved. Looked up from germline, CDR1 is MNHEY and CDR2 is SVGAGI. The ends were cut back, 4 bases at V and 5 bases at J, with 9 bases in the middle. This CDR3 spans 12 amino acids. DNA of the CDR3: TGTGCCAGCAGTTCCCGAGGCAACGAGCAGTACTTC. Translation: CASSSRGNEQYF.

This clone occurred a few times. V gene TRBV9 combines with J gene TRBJ1-1, with D unresolved. The CDR3 consists of 13 residues. Germline assignment: CDR1 SGDLS and CDR2 YYNGEE. Trimming cost V 0 bases and J 4 bases, with 7 bases left between them. The CDR3 reads CASSVDSATEAFF. CDR3 sequence (DNA): TGTGCCAGCAGCGTAGACAGTGCCACTGAAGCTTTCTTT. Together with reference TRBV9 and TRBJ1-1, the CDR3 gives the full variable domain: DSGVTQTPKHLITATGQRVTLRCSPRSGDLSVYWYQQSLDQGLQFLIQYYNGEERAKGNILERFSAQQFPDLHSELNLSSLELGDSALYFCASSVDSATEAFFGQGTRLTVV.

The rearrangement joins TRBV7-3 to TRBJ2-3; TRBD2 matches 7 bases. J gave up 5 bases and V 3 bases, and 8 bases lay outside the gene matches. The germline V gene has CDR1 SGHTA and CDR2 FQGTGA. This CDR3 region has 15 residues. This chain's CDR3 is CASSLRGTYGDTQYF. In DNA form, the CDR3 reads TGTGCCAGCAGCTTGCGGGGGACTTACGGAGATACGCAGTATTTT.

This chain uses TRBV11-3 with TRBJ2-3, with D hard to call. CDR1 is SGHNT and CDR2 is YENEEA in the germline V gene. Trimming shortened V by 0 bases and J by 3 bases, and 4 bases separated the two germline ends. CDR3 length: 13 amino acids. CDR3 sequence reads: CASSLDSTDTQYF. CDR3 DNA: TGTGCCAGCAGCTTAGATAGTACAGATACGCAGTATTTT.